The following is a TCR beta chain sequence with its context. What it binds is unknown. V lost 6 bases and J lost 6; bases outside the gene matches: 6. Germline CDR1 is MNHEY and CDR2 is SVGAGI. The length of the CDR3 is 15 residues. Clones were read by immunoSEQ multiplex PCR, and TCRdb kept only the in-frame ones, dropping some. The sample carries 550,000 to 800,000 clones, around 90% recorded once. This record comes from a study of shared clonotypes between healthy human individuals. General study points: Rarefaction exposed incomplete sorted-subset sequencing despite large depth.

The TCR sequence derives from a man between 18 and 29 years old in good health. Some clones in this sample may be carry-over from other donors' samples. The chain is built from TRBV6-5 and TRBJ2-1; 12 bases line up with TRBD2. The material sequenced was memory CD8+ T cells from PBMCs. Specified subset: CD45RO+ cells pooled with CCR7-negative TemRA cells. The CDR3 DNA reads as TGTGCCAGCAGACCGGGACTAGCGGGTTCCAATGAGCAGTTCTTC. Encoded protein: CASRPGLAGSNEQFF.